This T cell receptor beta chain emerged from a study of breast tumors, draining lymph nodes, adjacent tissues. Whole-study results and caveats: Compared with lymph nodes, tumors were less diverse; compared with nontumor tissue, more. Tumor and nontumor repertoires were significantly more similar in luminal-like than in basal-like breast cancer.

Breast cancer patients provided tissue from their axillary draining lymph nodes. This clonotype was seen ten or more times. No antigen is known for it. TCRdb redid the calling of the multiplex PCR reads with MiXCR, one entry per CDR3 protein. The data contain 290,000 or so distinct CDR3 sequences, 30% of them singletons. Input material: axillary lymph node tissue. The receptor was derived from a female donor with breast cancer. Some clones in this sample may be carry-over from other donors' samples.

The CDR3 here is CASRATLGGRELFF. The CDR3 DNA reads as TGTGCCAGCAGGGCAACCTTAGGGGGAAGGGAGCTGTTTTTT. This chain joins TRBV11-3 and TRBJ2-2, with D possibly TRBD1 on 6 matching bases. Trimming cost V 6 bases and J 9 bases, with 17 bases left between them. This CDR3 has 14 residues. The germline V gene has CDR1 SGHNT and CDR2 YENEEA.